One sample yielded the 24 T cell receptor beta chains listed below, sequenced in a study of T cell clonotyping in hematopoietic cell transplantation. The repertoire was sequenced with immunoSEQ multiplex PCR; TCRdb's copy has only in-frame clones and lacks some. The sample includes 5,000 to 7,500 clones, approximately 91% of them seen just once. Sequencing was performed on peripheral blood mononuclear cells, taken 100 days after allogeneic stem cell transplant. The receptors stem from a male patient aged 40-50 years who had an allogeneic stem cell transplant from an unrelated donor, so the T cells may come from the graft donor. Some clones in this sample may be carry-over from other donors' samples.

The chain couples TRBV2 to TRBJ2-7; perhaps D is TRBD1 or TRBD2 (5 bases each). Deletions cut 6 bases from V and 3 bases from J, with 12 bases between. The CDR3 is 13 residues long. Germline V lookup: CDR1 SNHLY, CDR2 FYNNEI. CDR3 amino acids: CASRTRGHYEQYF. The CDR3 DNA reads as TGTGCCAGCAGGACCCGGGGCCACTACGAGCAGTACTTC.

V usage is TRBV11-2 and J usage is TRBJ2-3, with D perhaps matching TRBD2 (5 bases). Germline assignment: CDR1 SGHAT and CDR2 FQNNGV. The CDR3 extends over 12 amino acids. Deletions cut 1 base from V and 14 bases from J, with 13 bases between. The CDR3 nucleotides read TGTGCCAGCAGCTTAGGGAGGAACGATCTGTATTTT. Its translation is CASSLGRNDLYF.

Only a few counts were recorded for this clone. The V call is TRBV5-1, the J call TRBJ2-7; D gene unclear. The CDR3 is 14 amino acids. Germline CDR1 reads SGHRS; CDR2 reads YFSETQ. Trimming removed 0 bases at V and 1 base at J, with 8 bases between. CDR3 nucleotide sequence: TGCGCCAGCAGCTTGGACATTCTTTCCTACGAGCAGTACTTC. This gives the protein CASSLDILSYEQYF. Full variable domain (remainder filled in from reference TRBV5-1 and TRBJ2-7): KAGVTQTPRYLIKTRGQQVTLSCSPISGHRSVSWYQQTPGQGLQFLFEYFSETQRNKGNFPGRFSGRQFSNSRSEMNVSTLELGDSALYLCASSLDILSYEQYFGPGTRLTVT.

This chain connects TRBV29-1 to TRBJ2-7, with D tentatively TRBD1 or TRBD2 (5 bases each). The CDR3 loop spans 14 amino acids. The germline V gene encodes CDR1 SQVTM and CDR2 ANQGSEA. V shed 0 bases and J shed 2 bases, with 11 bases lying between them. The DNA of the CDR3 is TGCAGCGTTGAAGAGGCAGGGAGCGCCTACGAGCAGTACTTC. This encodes CSVEEAGSAYEQYF.

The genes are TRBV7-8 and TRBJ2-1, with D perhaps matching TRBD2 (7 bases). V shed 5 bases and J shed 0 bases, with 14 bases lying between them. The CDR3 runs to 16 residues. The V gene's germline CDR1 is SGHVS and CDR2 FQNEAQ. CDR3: CASSPVAGASYNEQFF. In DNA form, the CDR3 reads TGTGCCAGCAGCCCAGTGGCGGGGGCCTCCTACAATGAGCAGTTCTTC.

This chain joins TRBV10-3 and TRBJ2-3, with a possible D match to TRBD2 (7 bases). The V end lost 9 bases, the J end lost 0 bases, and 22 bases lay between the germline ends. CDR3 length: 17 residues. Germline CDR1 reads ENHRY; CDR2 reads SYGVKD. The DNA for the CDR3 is TGTGCCATAGTAGGGACTACCGTGGGACATAGCACAGATACGCAGTATTTT. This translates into CAIVGTTVGHSTDTQYF.

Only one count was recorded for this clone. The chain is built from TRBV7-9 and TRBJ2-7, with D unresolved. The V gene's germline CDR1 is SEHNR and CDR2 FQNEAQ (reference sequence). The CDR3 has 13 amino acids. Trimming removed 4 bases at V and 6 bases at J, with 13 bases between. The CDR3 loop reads CASSWFLGGEQYF. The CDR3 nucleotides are TGTGCCAGCAGCTGGTTCCTGGGCGGCGAGCAGTACTTC. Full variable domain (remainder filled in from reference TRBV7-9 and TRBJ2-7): DTGVSQNPRHKITKRGQNVTFRCDPISEHNRLYWYRQTLGQGPEFLTYFQNEAQLEKSRLLSDRFSAERPKGSFSTLEIQRTEQGDSAMYLCASSWFLGGEQYFGPGTRLTVT.

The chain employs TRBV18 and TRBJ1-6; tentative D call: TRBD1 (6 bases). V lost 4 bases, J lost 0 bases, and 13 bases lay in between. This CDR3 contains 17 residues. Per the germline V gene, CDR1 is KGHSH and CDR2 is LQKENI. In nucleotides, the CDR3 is TGTGCCAGCTCACAAGCCAGACAGGTCTCCTATAATTCACCCCTCCACTTT. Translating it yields CASSQARQVSYNSPLHF.

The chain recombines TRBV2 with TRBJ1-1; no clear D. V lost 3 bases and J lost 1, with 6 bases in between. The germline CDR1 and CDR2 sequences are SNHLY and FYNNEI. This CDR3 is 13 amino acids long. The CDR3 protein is CASSDLENTEAFF. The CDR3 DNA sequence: TGTGCCAGCAGTGATCTAGAGAACACTGAAGCTTTCTTT.

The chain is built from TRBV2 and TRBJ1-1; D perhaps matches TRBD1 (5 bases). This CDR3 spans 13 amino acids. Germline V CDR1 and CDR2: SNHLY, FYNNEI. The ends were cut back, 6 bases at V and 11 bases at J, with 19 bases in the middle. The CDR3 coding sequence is TGTGCCAGCAGGGAGGGGACCGCTCAGGAGGCTTTCTTT. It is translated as CASREGTAQEAFF.

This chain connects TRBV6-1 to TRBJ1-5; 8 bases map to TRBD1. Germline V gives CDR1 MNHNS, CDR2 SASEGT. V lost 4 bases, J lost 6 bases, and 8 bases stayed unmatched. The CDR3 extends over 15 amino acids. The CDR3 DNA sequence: TGTGCCAGCAGTGGGCAGGGGGCGCGCGGTCAGCCCCAGCATTTT. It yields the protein CASSGQGARGQPQHF.

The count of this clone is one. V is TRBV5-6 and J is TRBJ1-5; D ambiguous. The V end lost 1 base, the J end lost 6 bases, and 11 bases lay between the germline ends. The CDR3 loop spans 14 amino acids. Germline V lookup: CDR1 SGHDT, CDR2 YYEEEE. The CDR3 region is CASSLQASGQPQHF. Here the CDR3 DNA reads TGTGCCAGCAGCTTGCAGGCCTCAGGTCAGCCCCAGCATTTT.

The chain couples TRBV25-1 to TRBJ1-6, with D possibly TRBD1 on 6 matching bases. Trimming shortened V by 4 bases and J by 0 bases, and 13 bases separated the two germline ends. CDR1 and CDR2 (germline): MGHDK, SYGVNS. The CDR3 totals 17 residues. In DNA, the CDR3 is TGTGCCAGCAGTGCTGTTACAGGGAGCTCCTATAATTCACCCCTCCACTTT. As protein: CASSAVTGSSYNSPLHF.

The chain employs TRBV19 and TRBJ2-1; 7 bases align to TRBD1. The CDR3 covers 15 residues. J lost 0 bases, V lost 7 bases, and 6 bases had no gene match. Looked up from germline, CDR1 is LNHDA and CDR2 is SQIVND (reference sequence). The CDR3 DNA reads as TGTGCCAGTATTCCCCGGGACAGCTCCTACAATGAGCAGTTCTTC. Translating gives CASIPRDSSYNEQFF.

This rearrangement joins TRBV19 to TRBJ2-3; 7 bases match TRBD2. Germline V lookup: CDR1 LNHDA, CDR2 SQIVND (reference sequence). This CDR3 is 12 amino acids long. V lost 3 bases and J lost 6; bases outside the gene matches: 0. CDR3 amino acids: CASSIGGDTQYF. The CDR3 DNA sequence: TGTGCCAGTAGTATCGGGGGGGATACGCAGTATTTT. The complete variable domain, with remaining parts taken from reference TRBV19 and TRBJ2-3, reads DGGITQSPKYLFRKEGQNVTLSCEQNLNHDAMYWYRQDPGQGLRLIYYSQIVNDFQKGDIAEGYSVSREKKESFPLTVTSAQKNPTAFYLCASSIGGDTQYFGPGTRLTVL.

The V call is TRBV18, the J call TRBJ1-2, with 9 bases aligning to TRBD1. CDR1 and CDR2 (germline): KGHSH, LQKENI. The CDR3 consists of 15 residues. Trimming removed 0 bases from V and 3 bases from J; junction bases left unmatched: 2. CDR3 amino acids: CASSPPTGGDYGYTF. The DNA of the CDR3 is TGTGCCAGCTCACCACCTACAGGGGGCGACTATGGCTACACCTTC.

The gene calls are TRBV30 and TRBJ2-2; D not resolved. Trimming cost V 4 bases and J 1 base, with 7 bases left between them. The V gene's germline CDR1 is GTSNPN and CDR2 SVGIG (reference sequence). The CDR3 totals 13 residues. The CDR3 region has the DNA TGTGCCTGGACCACGGGGAACACCGGGGAGCTGTTTTTT. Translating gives CAWTTGNTGELFF.

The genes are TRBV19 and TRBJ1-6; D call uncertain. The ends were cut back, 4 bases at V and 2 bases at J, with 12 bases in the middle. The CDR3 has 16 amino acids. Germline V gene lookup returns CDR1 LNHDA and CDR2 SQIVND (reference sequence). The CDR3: CASSRIARAYNSPLHF. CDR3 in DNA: TGTGCCAGTAGTAGAATTGCTCGGGCCTATAATTCACCCCTCCACTTT.

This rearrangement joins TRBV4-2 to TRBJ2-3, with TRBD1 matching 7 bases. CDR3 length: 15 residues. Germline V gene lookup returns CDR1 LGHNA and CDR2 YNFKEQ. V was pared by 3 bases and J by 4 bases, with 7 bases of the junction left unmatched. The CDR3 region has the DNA TGTGCCAGCAGCCACCGACAAGGGGGCTCAGATACGCAGTATTTT. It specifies CASSHRQGGSDTQYF.

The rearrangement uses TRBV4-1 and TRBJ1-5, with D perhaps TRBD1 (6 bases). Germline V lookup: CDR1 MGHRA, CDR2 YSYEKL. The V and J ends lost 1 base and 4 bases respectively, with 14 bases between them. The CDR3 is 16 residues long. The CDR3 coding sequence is TGCGCCAGCAGCCAAGCCACCGGGACAAGGAATCAGCCCCAGCATTTT. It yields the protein CASSQATGTRNQPQHF.

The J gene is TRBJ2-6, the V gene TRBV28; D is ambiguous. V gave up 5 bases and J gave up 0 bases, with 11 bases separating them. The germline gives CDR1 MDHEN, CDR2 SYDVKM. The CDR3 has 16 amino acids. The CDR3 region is CASSPGNPSGANVLTF. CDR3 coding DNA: TGTGCCAGCAGTCCCGGAAACCCCTCTGGGGCCAACGTCCTGACTTTC.

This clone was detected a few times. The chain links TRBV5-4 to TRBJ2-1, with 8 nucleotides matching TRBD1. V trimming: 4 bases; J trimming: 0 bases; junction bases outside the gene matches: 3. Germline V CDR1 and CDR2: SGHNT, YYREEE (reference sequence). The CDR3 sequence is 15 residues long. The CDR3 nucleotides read TGTGCCAGCAGCACCGGACAGGGCTCCTACAATGAGCAGTTCTTC. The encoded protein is CASSTGQGSYNEQFF.

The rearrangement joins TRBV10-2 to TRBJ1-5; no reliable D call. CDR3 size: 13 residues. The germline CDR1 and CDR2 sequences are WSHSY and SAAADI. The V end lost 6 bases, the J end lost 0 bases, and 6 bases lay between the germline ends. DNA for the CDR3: TGCGCCAGCAGCCTAATTAGCAATCAGCCCCAGCATTTT. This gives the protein CASSLISNQPQHF.

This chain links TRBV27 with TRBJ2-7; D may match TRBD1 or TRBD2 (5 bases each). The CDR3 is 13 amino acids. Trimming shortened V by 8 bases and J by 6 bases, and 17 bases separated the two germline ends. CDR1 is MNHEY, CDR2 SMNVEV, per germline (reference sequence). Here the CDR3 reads CASRSGGSGEQYF. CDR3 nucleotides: TGTGCCAGCCGCTCTGGGGGTTCGGGCGAGCAGTACTTC.